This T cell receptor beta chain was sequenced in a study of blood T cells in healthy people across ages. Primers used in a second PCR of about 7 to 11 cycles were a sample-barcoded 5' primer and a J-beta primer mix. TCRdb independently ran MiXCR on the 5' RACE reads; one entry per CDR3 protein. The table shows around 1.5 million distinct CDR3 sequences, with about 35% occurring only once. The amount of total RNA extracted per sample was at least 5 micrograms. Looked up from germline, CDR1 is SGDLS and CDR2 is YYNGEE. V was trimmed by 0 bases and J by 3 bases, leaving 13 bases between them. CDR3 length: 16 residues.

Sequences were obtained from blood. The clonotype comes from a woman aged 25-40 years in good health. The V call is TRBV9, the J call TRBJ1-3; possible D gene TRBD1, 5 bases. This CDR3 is CASSVATGGIGNTIYF. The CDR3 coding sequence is TGTGCCAGCAGCGTAGCTACGGGGGGGATTGGAAACACCATATATTTT.